This T cell receptor (beta chain) was identified in a study of cytomegalovirus exposure and HLA in healthy donors. This clone came up once. Clones were read by immunoSEQ multiplex PCR, and TCRdb kept only the in-frame ones, dropping some. The table records about 130,000 clones, about 90% of them present only once. Germline CDR1 and CDR2: SGHRS and YFSETQ. The CDR3 is made up of 16 amino acids. Trimming at V came to 4 bases and at J to 2 bases, leaving 5 bases not matched to a gene. The sequenced sample was PBMCs. The clonotype comes from a young woman in good health and CMV-seropositive. V is TRBV5-1 and J is TRBJ2-2; 10 nucleotides agree with TRBD1. In DNA, the CDR3 is TGCGCCAGCAGCCCCGACAGGGGGCGCAACACCGGGGAGCTGTTTTTT. Protein sequence: CASSPDRGRNTGELFF.